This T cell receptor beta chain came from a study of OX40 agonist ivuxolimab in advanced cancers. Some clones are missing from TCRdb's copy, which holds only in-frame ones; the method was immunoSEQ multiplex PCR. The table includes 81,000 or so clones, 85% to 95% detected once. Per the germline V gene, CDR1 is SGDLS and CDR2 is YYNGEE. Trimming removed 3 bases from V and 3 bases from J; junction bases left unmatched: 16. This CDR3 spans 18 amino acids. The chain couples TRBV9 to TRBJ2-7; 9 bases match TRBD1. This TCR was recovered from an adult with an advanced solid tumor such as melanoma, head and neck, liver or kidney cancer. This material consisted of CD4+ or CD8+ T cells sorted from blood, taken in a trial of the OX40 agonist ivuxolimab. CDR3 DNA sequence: TGTGCCAGCAGCGATCCGGACAGGGGAGGTGGGCTTGGCTACGAGCAGTACTTC. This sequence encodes CASSDPDRGGGLGYEQYF.